The 29 T cell receptor beta chains below were found in one sample sequenced in a study of shared clonotypes between healthy human individuals. Sequencing was performed with immunoSEQ multiplex PCR; in TCRdb, only in-frame clones are kept and a portion is missing. Here the sample spans over 2 million clones, over 85% being singletons. The sample comprised naive CD4+ T cells sorted from blood. Specified subset: CD45RA+ positively selected. The receptors were gathered from a man aged 18 to 29 in good health.

The chain uses TRBV5-4 and TRBJ1-1; D not resolved. The V and J ends lost 3 bases and 7 bases respectively, with 13 bases between them. This CDR3 spans 13 amino acids. Germline loops: CDR1 SGHNT, CDR2 YYREEE (reference sequence). The CDR3 spells CASSSRHAFEAFF. The CDR3 DNA reads TGTGCCAGCAGCTCGCGCCACGCCTTTGAAGCTTTCTTT.

Turning to this clone: This specimen includes other DNA sequences encoding the same CDR3. The V and J genes are TRBV11-3 and TRBJ1-3; D call uncertain. CDR1 is SGHNT and CDR2 is YENEEA in the germline V gene. The CDR3 contains 12 residues. With 0 bases removed from V and 4 bases from J, the gap between germline ends came to 1 base. CDR3 protein: CASSLDGNTIYF. The DNA for the CDR3 is TGTGCCAGCAGCTTAGACGGAAACACCATATATTTT.

The chain joins TRBV7-6 to TRBJ1-1; D is possibly TRBD1 (6 bases). Germline V gives CDR1 SGHVS, CDR2 FNYEAQ. CDR3 length: 16 residues. V dropped 5 bases and J dropped 4 bases, with 20 bases sitting between them. The CDR3 protein is CASSLGTPTLGTEAFF. The DNA for the CDR3 is TGTGCCAGCAGCCTCGGGACACCCACCCTGGGCACTGAAGCTTTCTTT.

This chain links TRBV14 with TRBJ1-6; TRBD1 matches at 10 bases. V dropped 0 bases and J dropped 13; count of bases not matched to a gene: 9. Germline loops: CDR1 SGHDN, CDR2 FVKESK. The length of the CDR3 is 16 residues. CDR3 nucleotide sequence: TGTGCCAGCAGCCAAGATCTGTGGGACAGGGGTTTTCCCCTCCACTTT. It encodes CASSQDLWDRGFPLHF.

The CDR3 loop reads CASRTDHIARGYTF. As DNA, the CDR3 is TGTGCCAGTCGAACAGACCATATCGCGCGGGGCTACACCTTC. The V call is TRBV19, the J call TRBJ1-2; the D is unclear. Germline loops: CDR1 LNHDA, CDR2 SQIVND (reference sequence). The V end was cut by 8 bases, the J end by 8 bases, with 21 bases between. The CDR3 is 14 amino acids.

This chain connects TRBV2 to TRBJ2-4; D ambiguous. The CDR3 runs 16 residues. Germline-derived CDR1 and CDR2 are SNHLY and FYNNEI. V lost 0 bases to trimming and J lost 0 bases, with 9 bases between them. For the CDR3, the DNA is TGTGCCAGCAGTGAAGCGGATCTCATAGCCAAAAACATTCAGTACTTC. It codes for CASSEADLIAKNIQYF. The full variable domain, with the rest looked up from reference TRBV2 and TRBJ2-4, is EPEVTQTPSHQVTQMGQEVILRCVPISNHLYFYWYRQILGQKVEFLVSFYNNEISEKSEIFDDQFSVERPDGSNFTLKIRSTKLEDSAMYFCASSEADLIAKNIQYFGAGTRLSVL.

V gene TRBV10-3 combines with J gene TRBJ2-1; 9 positions match TRBD2. The CDR3 loop spans 17 amino acids. With 2 bases clipped from V and 4 bases from J, the junction kept 9 bases outside the gene matches. From germline, CDR1 is ENHRY and CDR2 SYGVKD. This CDR3 is CAISEGAGGHRYNEQFF. Here the CDR3 DNA reads TGTGCCATCAGTGAGGGAGCGGGGGGACACCGTTACAATGAGCAGTTCTTC.

The chain links TRBV14 to TRBJ1-1, with no clear D. V was trimmed by 1 base and J by 6 bases, leaving 12 bases between them. The CDR3 has 14 residues. Germline values: CDR1 SGHDN, CDR2 FVKESK. The CDR3 DNA reads TGTGCCAGCAGCCAAGTTGGCCTCCGGCCTGAAGCTTTCTTT. Its protein is CASSQVGLRPEAFF.

The CDR3 coding sequence is TGTGCCAGCAGTTCAGGGAGAACTGAAGCTTTCTTT. It codes for CASSSGRTEAFF. V gene TRBV25-1 combines with J gene TRBJ1-1; D is possibly TRBD1 (5 bases). The CDR3 contains 12 residues. Trimming took off 5 bases at V and 5 bases at J, with 9 bases between the two ends. The V gene's germline CDR1 is MGHDK and CDR2 SYGVNS.

The chain is built from TRBV5-1 and TRBJ2-7, with 7 bases matching TRBD2. Germline assignment: CDR1 SGHRS and CDR2 YFSETQ. Germline trimming cut 4 bases from V and 4 bases from J; bases unmatched to any gene: 23. The CDR3 loop spans 19 amino acids. This chain's CDR3 is CASSPLGAGERGPRYEQYF. CDR3 nucleotides: TGCGCCAGCAGCCCCCTTGGGGCGGGAGAGAGGGGACCCCGTTACGAGCAGTACTTC.

In its sample, this clone was seen once. This chain links TRBV7-9 with TRBJ1-6, with no clear D. CDR1 and CDR2 (germline): SEHNR, FQNEAQ (reference sequence). The CDR3 loop spans 11 amino acids. The V gene lost 5 bases and the J gene lost 11 bases, with 7 bases spanning the gap. The CDR3 nucleotides read TGTGCCAGCAGCCCATCTCCACCCCTCCACTTT. Its translation: CASSPSPPLHF.

The genes are TRBV2 and TRBJ2-3; the D call may be TRBD1 or TRBD2 (5 bases each). The V end lost 1 base, the J end lost 2 bases, and 13 bases lay between the germline ends. The CDR3 length is 16 residues. Germline V gene lookup returns CDR1 SNHLY and CDR2 FYNNEI. CDR3 residues: CASSEGTWDPTDTQYF. CDR3 sequence (DNA): TGTGCCAGCAGTGAAGGGACTTGGGACCCCACAGATACGCAGTATTTT.

For this clone: The sample has other DNA sequences that encode this CDR3 too. The chain joins TRBV7-2 to TRBJ2-5; D is ambiguous. Germline CDR1 reads SGHTA; CDR2 reads FQGNSA. This CDR3 comprises 12 residues. V shed 3 bases and J shed 4 bases, with 6 bases lying between them. Here the CDR3 reads CASSFVGETQYF. In nucleotides, the CDR3 is TGTGCCAGCAGCTTTGTAGGAGAGACCCAGTACTTC. The full variable domain, with the rest looked up from reference TRBV7-2 and TRBJ2-5, is GAGVSQSPSNKVTEKGKDVELRCDPISGHTALYWYRQSLGQGLEFLIYFQGNSAPDKSGLPSDRFSAERTGGSVSTLTIQRTQQEDSAVYLCASSFVGETQYFGPGTRLLVL.

Remarks on this clone: The sample has other DNA sequences that encode this CDR3 too. This sequence joins TRBV5-1 and TRBJ2-5; 7 positions match TRBD1. V lost 4 bases and J lost 2; bases outside the gene matches: 5. The CDR3 consists of 14 residues. Germline lookup yields CDR1 SGHRS and CDR2 YFSETQ. In DNA form, the CDR3 reads TGCGCCAGCAGCCCCCCAGGGGGTCAAGAGACCCAGTACTTC. Residues: CASSPPGGQETQYF.

The genes are TRBV30 and TRBJ2-7; 11 bases fit TRBD1. In germline, CDR1 is GTSNPN, CDR2 SVGIG (reference sequence). The CDR3 is made up of 15 amino acids. V shed 2 bases and J 0 bases; nucleotides not matched to a gene: 3. The CDR3 sequence is CAWSPGQGVSYEQYF. The DNA of the CDR3 is TGTGCCTGGAGTCCGGGACAGGGGGTCTCCTACGAGCAGTACTTC.

The chain has TRBV10-2 and TRBJ1-1; D is undetermined. The CDR3 contains 15 residues. Germline assignment: CDR1 WSHSY and CDR2 SAAADI. V shed 3 bases and J shed 0 bases, with 11 bases lying between them. DNA for the CDR3: TGCGCCAGCAGTGATTGGCAGGAGTTGAACACTGAAGCTTTCTTT. This codes for CASSDWQELNTEAFF.

Of note for this clone: A junction boundary mismatches the germline segment, possibly from a read error. The chain links TRBV6-4 to TRBJ2-2; perhaps TRBD2 as D (5 bases). Germline values: CDR1 MRHNA, CDR2 SNTAGT. The CDR3 totals 14 residues. The CDR3 loop reads CASRDYANTGELFF. The DNA of the CDR3 is TGTGCCAGCAGAGACTACGCGAACACCGGGGAGCTGTTTTTT.

Of note for this clone: Other DNA sequences from this sample encode an identical CDR3 as well. For the CDR3, the DNA is TGCGCCAGTTCCCTAAGCTCCTACAATGAGCAGTTCTTC. Translation gives CASSLSSYNEQFF. The rearrangement uses TRBV5-1 and TRBJ2-1; D not resolved. This CDR3 region has 13 residues. Deletions cut 8 bases from V and 0 bases from J, with 9 bases between. Germline CDR1 and CDR2: SGHRS and YFSETQ.

This chain uses TRBV30 with TRBJ2-7, with TRBD2 identical over 7 bases. This CDR3 contains 13 residues. The V gene's germline CDR1 is GTSNPN and CDR2 SVGIG (reference sequence). CDR3 region: CAWRGSGKDSLEV. For the CDR3, the DNA is TGTGCCTGGAGGGGGAGCGGGAAAGACAGTCTTGAGGTC.

The chain recombines TRBV4-1 with TRBJ2-2; D gene unclear. CDR1 and CDR2 (germline): MGHRA, YSYEKL. This CDR3 region has 13 residues. The V end was cut by 4 bases, the J end by 7 bases, with 10 bases between. CDR3 nucleotide sequence: TGCGCCAGCAGCCCGCGGACCGGCGGGGAGCTGTTTTTT. Encoded protein: CASSPRTGGELFF.

V gene TRBV5-4 combines with J gene TRBJ2-3; D is perhaps TRBD2 (6 bases). The CDR3 consists of 16 residues. Germline CDR1 reads SGHNT; CDR2 reads YYREEE (reference sequence). V shed 0 bases and J shed 1 base, with 12 bases lying between them. CDR3 loop: CASSLGASVGTDTQYF. CDR3 in DNA: TGTGCCAGCAGCTTGGGGGCTAGCGTCGGCACAGATACGCAGTATTTT.

The V call is TRBV6-5, the J call TRBJ2-3, with unresolved D. The V end was cut by 7 bases, the J end by 0 bases, with 8 bases between. The CDR3 has 13 amino acids. Germline lookup yields CDR1 MNHEY and CDR2 SVGAGI. CDR3 amino acids: CASKSQSTDTQYF. The CDR3 DNA reads as TGTGCCAGCAAAAGCCAGAGCACAGATACGCAGTATTTT.

This sequence joins TRBV28 and TRBJ2-5, with a tentative D call TRBD2 (6 bases). Germline V gives CDR1 MDHEN, CDR2 SYDVKM. Trimming left V 6 bases short and J 9 bases short, with 8 bases between. The CDR3 is made up of 10 amino acids. CDR3 in amino acids: CASRGEAQYF. CDR3 bases: TGTGCCAGCAGAGGGGAGGCCCAGTACTTC.

Worth noting for this clone: This specimen includes other DNA sequences encoding the same CDR3. V is TRBV7-2 and J is TRBJ2-2, with unresolved D. Germline values: CDR1 SGHTA, CDR2 FQGNSA. The CDR3 covers 14 residues. V dropped 1 base and J dropped 5 bases, with 8 bases sitting between them. CDR3 sequence reads: CASSLVWGTGELFF. CDR3 DNA sequence: TGTGCCAGCAGCTTAGTTTGGGGTACCGGGGAGCTGTTTTTT.

V and J are TRBV2 and TRBJ1-5, with no clear D. The germline gives CDR1 SNHLY, CDR2 FYNNEI. The CDR3 runs 14 residues. V lost 6 bases, J lost 1 base, and 10 bases lay in between. The CDR3 loop reads CASSRAQSNQPQHF. The CDR3 bases are TGTGCCAGCAGCCGGGCGCAGAGCAATCAGCCCCAGCATTTT.

This chain connects TRBV21-1 to TRBJ2-2; the DNA was not compared with TRBD2, the D call given in the table. TRBV21-1 is recorded as a pseudogene. CDR3 length equals 17 residues. CDR3 protein: CASSGRTSGRRGGELFF. CDR3 in DNA: TGTGCCAGCAGCGGCCGGACTAGCGGGAGGCGGGGCGGGGAGCTGTTTTTT.

This clone was recorded once. The chain links TRBV2 to TRBJ1-6, with a possible D match to TRBD1 (6 bases). CDR1 and CDR2 (germline): SNHLY, FYNNEI. V lost 0 bases and J 7 bases, leaving 10 bases between the germline ends. This CDR3 is built from 15 residues. The CDR3 coding sequence is TGTGCCAGCAGTGAAGCCGGGACACCGAATTCACCCCTCCACTTT. Residues: CASSEAGTPNSPLHF.

The V and J genes are TRBV10-3 and TRBJ1-5; 7 nucleotides match TRBD1. The V and J ends lost 6 bases and 4 bases, in that order; junction bases with no gene match: 3. CDR1 and CDR2 (germline): ENHRY, SYGVKD. The CDR3 is 13 residues long. CDR3 in amino acids: CAIRGTENQPQHF. The CDR3, as DNA: TGTGCCATCAGAGGGACAGAGAATCAGCCCCAGCATTTT.

Note on this clone: The same CDR3 arises from other DNA sequences in this sample as well. V usage is TRBV7-9 and J usage is TRBJ1-4; D not certain. The CDR3 length is 11 residues. Trimming removed 2 bases from V and 8 bases from J, with 3 bases in between. Germline V lookup: CDR1 SEHNR, CDR2 FQNEAQ (reference sequence). The CDR3 spells CASSLSEKLFF. The CDR3 nucleotides read TGTGCCAGCAGCTTATCCGAAAAACTGTTTTTT.